A single sample gave rise to the 9 T cell receptor beta chains below, sequenced in a study of PD-1 and CTLA-4 blockade in melanoma. Sequenced by immunoSEQ multiplex PCR; TCRdb stores in-frame clones only, minus some. The sample contains 15,000 to 20,000 clones, over 60% of which appear only once. The material was CD8+ T cells from peripheral blood, obtained before anti-PD-1 treatment. The receptors here all came from a human donor with melanoma.

The rearrangement uses TRBV30 and TRBJ1-5; TRBD1 aligns across 9 bases. The germline V gene encodes CDR1 GTSNPN and CDR2 SVGIG (reference sequence). Trimming cost V 3 bases and J 6 bases; bases outside gene matches: 6. The CDR3 has 14 residues. The CDR3 region has the DNA TGTGCCTGGAGGTTACAGGGGGCAGGTCAGCCCCAGCATTTT. Protein product: CAWRLQGAGQPQHF.

This clone was observed a handful of times. The CDR3 DNA follows: TGTGCCAGTAGTCTCGCCAGTCTTAGTGAAGCTTTCTTT. The encoded protein is CASSLASLSEAFF. The J gene is TRBJ1-1, the V gene TRBV19; the D is unclear. Germline loops: CDR1 LNHDA, CDR2 SQIVND (reference sequence). The V and J ends lost 5 bases and 7 bases respectively, with 14 bases between them. CDR3 size: 13 residues.

This chain connects TRBV9 to TRBJ1-1; no clear D gene. CDR3 length: 13 residues. Per germline, CDR1 SGDLS and CDR2 YYNGEE. Trimming took 4 bases from V and 4 from J, leaving 11 bases between them. The CDR3 loop reads CASSPPMGTEAFF. CDR3 nucleotide sequence: TGTGCCAGCAGCCCCCCAATGGGCACTGAAGCTTTCTTT.

The chain combines TRBV5-6 with TRBJ1-4; 9 bases are shared with TRBD1. Germline assignment: CDR1 SGHDT and CDR2 YYEEEE. V shed 0 bases and J 13 bases; nucleotides not matched to a gene: 7. This CDR3 comprises 14 residues. The CDR3 loop is CASSLETGTGTLFF. The CDR3 coding sequence is TGTGCCAGCAGCTTGGAAACCGGGACAGGGACACTGTTTTTT.

CDR3 residues: CSVVDDRGGSEAFF. CDR3 sequence (DNA): TGCAGCGTTGTTGACGACAGGGGGGGCTCTGAAGCTTTCTTT. The rearrangement joins TRBV29-1 to TRBJ1-1, with TRBD1 identical over 9 bases. CDR3 size: 14 residues. Germline V gene sequence: CDR1 SQVTM, CDR2 ANQGSEA. V lost 4 bases, J lost 6 bases, and 9 bases stayed unmatched.

V gene TRBV27 combines with J gene TRBJ1-5; maybe TRBD1 (5 bases). From germline, CDR1 is MNHEY and CDR2 SMNVEV (reference sequence). Trimming shortened V by 2 bases and J by 6 bases, and 11 bases separated the two germline ends. This CDR3 spans 14 amino acids. The CDR3 region is CASSLQGEGQPQHF. As DNA, the CDR3 is TGTGCCAGCAGTTTACAGGGAGAAGGTCAGCCCCAGCATTTT.

The chain joins TRBV6-5 to TRBJ1-6; tentative D call: TRBD1 (5 bases). Trimming stripped 1 base from V and 7 bases from J, with 14 bases between. Germline lookup yields CDR1 MNHEY and CDR2 SVGAGI. The CDR3 runs to 16 residues. The CDR3 coding sequence is TGTGCCAGCAGTTACTTAGGCAGGGAAACCAATTCACCCCTCCACTTT. This gives the protein CASSYLGRETNSPLHF.

The sample holds one count of this clone. The chain carries TRBV5-6 and TRBJ1-1; D not certain. The germline CDR1 and CDR2 sequences are SGHDT and YYEEEE. With 0 bases removed from V and 4 bases from J, the gap between germline ends came to 13 bases. The CDR3 totals 15 residues. The chain's CDR3 is CASSLGTRVGTEAFF. The CDR3, as DNA: TGTGCCAGCAGCTTGGGGACGCGGGTGGGCACTGAAGCTTTCTTT.

This chain links TRBV6-5 with TRBJ2-5; perhaps TRBD2 as D (6 bases). Trimming took off 8 bases at V and 5 bases at J, with 18 bases between the two ends. The CDR3 is 14 amino acids. Germline assignment: CDR1 MNHEY and CDR2 SVGAGI. The CDR3 loop reads CASGGYGNGETQYF. CDR3 bases: TGTGCCAGCGGGGGGTACGGGAACGGGGAGACCCAGTACTTC.